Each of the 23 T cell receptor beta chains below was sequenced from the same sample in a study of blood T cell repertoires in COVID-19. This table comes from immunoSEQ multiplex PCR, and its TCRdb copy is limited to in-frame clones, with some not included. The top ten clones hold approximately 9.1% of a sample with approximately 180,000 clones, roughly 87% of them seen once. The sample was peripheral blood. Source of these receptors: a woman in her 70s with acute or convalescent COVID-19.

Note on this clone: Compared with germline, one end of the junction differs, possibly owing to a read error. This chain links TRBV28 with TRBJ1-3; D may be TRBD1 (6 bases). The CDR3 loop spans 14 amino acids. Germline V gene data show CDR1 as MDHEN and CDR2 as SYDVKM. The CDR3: CASSFNRAGNTIYF. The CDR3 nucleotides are TGTGCCAGCAGTTTTAACAGGGCTGGAAACACTATATATTTT.

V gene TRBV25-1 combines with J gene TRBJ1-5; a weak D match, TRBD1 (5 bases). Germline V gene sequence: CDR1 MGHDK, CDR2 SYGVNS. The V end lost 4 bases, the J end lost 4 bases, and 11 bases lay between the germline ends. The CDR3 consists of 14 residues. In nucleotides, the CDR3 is TGTGCCAGCAGTGGGTCGGGGGGGAATCAGCCCCAGCATTTT. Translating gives CASSGSGGNQPQHF.

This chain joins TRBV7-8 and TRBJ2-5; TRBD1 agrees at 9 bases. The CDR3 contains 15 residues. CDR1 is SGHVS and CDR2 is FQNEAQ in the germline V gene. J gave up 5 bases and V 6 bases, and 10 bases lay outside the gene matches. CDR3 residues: CASRSSTGGRETQYF. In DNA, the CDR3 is TGTGCCAGCAGATCATCGACAGGGGGGCGGGAGACCCAGTACTTC. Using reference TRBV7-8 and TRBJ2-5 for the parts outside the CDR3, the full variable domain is GAGVSQSPRYKVAKRGQDVALRCDPISGHVSLFWYQQALGQGPEFLTYFQNEAQLDKSGLPSDRFFAERPEGSVSTLKIQRTQQEDSAVYLCASRSSTGGRETQYFGPGTRLLVL.

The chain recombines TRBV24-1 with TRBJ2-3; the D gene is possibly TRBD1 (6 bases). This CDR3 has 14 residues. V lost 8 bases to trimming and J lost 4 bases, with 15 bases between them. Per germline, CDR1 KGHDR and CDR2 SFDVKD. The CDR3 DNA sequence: TGTGCCACCATGGGGGCAGGGCGGGCAGATACGCAGTATTTT. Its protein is CATMGAGRADTQYF.

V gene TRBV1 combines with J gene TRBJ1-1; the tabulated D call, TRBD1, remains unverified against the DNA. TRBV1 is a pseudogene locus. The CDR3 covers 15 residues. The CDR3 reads CTSIQGPRGNTEAFF. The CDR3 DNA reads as TGCACCAGCATTCAGGGGCCAAGGGGGAACACTGAAGCTTTCTTT.

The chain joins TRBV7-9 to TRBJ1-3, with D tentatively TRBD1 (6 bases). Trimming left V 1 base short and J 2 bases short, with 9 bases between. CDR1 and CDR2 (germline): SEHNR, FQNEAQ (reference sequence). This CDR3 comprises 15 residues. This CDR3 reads CASSLEGGPGNTIYF. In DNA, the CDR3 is TGTGCCAGCAGCTTAGAGGGGGGGCCTGGAAACACCATATATTTT.

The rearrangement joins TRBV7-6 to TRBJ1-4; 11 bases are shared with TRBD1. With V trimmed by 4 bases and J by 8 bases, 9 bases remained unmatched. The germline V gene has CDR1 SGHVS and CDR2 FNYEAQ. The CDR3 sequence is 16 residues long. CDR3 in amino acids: CASSSVSGQGAEKLFF. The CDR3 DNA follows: TGTGCCAGCAGCTCTGTATCAGGACAGGGGGCAGAAAAACTGTTTTTT. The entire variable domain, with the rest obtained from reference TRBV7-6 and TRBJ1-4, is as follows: GAGVSQSPRYKVTKRGQDVALRCDPISGHVSLYWYRQALGQGPEFLTYFNYEAQQDKSGLPNDRFSAERPEGSISTLTIQRTEQRDSAMYRCASSSVSGQGAEKLFFGSGTQLSVL.

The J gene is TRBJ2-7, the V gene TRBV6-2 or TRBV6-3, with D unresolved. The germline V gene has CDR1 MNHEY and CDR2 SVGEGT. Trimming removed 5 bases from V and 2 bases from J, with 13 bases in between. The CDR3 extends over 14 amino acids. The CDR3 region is CASSTVRVAYEQYF. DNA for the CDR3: TGTGCCAGCAGTACAGTACGAGTCGCCTACGAGCAGTACTTC.

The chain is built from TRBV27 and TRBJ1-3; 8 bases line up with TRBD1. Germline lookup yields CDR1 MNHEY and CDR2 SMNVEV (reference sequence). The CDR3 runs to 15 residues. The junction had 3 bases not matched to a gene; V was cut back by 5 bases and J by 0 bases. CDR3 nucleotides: TGTGCCAGCAGTACGGACAGGGCCTCTGGAAACACCATATATTTT. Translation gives CASSTDRASGNTIYF.

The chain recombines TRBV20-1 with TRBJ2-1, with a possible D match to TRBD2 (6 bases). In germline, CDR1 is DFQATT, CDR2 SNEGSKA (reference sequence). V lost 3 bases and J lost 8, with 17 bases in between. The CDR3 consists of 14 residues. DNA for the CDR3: TGCAGTGCTAGTTTTGGGGACTCCAGACATGAGCAGTTCTTC. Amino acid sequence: CSASFGDSRHEQFF.

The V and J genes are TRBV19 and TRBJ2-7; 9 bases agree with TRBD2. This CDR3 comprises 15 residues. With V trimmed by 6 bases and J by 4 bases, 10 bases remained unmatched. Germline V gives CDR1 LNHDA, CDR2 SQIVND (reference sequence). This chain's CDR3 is CASSGQSGGQYEQYF. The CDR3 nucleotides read TGTGCCAGTAGCGGCCAGAGCGGGGGGCAATACGAGCAGTACTTC.

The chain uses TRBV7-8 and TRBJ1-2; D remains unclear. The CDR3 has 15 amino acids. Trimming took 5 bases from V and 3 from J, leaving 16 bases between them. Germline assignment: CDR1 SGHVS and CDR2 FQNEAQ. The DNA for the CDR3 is TGTGCCAGCAGCCCCCTAATAGACTTCGACTATGGCTACACCTTC. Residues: CASSPLIDFDYGYTF.

The CDR3 spells CSASRGREREQYF. CDR3 sequence (DNA): TGCAGTGCTAGTAGGGGGAGAGAACGCGAGCAGTACTTC. The rearrangement joins TRBV20-1 to TRBJ2-7; D perhaps matches TRBD1 (6 bases). The CDR3 runs 13 residues. Between the trimmed V and J ends, which lost 3 bases and 6 bases, there was a span of 15 bases. CDR1 DFQATT and CDR2 SNEGSKA come from the germline V gene (reference sequence).

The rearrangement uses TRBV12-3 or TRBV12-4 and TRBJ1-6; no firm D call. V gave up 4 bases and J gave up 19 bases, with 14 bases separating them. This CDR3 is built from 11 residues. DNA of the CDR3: TGTGCCAGCAGTTCGACTGGTCCGCCGCACTTT. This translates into CASSSTGPPHF.

CDR3 region: CAWQNRQGWGTEAFF. CDR3 nucleotides: TGTGCCTGGCAAAATCGACAGGGCTGGGGCACTGAAGCTTTCTTT. The J gene is TRBJ1-1, the V gene TRBV30; 7 bases match TRBD1. V lost 5 bases, J lost 4 bases, and 13 bases stayed unmatched. The CDR3 spans 15 residues. CDR1 GTSNPN and CDR2 SVGIG come from the germline V gene (reference sequence).

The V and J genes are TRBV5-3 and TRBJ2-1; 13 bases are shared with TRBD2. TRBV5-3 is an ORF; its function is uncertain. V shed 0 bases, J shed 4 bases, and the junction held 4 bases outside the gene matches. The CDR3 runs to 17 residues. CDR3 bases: TGTGCCAGAAGCTTGGGGACTAGCGGGGGCCGTTACAATGAGCAGTTCTTC. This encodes CARSLGTSGGRYNEQFF.

The CDR3 DNA reads as TGTGCCAGCAGCAACAGGGGGCAGTACACTGAAGCTTTCTTT. Translating it yields CASSNRGQYTEAFF. The rearrangement links TRBV5-6 to TRBJ1-1; 9 nucleotides line up with TRBD1. Trimming at V came to 4 bases and at J to 3 bases, leaving 4 bases not matched to a gene. The germline CDR1 and CDR2 sequences are SGHDT and YYEEEE. The CDR3 consists of 14 residues.

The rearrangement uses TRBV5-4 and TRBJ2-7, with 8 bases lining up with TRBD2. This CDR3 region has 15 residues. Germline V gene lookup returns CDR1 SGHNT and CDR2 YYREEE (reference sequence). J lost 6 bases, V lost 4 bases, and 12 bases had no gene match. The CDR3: CASSLGGLVAGEQYF. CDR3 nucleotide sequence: TGTGCCAGCAGCCTAGGGGGACTAGTGGCCGGCGAGCAGTACTTC.

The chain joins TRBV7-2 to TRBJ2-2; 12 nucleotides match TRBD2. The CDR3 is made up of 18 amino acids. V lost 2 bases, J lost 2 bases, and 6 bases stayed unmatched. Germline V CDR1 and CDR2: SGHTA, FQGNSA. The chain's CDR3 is CASSLRLAGGVNTGELFF. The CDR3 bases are TGTGCCAGCAGCTTACGCCTAGCGGGGGGGGTTAACACCGGGGAGCTGTTTTTT.

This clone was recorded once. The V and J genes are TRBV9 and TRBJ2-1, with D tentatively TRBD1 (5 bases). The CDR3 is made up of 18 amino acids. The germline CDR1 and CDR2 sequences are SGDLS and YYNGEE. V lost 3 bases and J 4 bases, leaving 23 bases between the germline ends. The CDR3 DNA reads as TGTGCCAGCAGCGCCCCTCCATATGGGGTAGGGGATTACAATGAGCAGTTCTTC. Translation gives CASSAPPYGVGDYNEQFF.

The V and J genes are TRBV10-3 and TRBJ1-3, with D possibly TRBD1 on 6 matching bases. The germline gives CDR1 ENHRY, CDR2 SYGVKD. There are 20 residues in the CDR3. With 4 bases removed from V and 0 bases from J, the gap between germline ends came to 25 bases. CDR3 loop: CAISAPQTGPQLRSGNTIYF. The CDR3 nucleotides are TGTGCCATCAGTGCCCCCCAGACAGGTCCCCAACTCCGCTCTGGAAACACCATATATTTT.

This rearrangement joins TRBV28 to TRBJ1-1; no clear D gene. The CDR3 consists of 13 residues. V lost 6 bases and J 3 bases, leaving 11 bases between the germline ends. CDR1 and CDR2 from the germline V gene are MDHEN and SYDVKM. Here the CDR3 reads CASSPPWHTEAFF. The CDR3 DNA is TGTGCCAGCAGCCCCCCTTGGCACACTGAAGCTTTCTTT.

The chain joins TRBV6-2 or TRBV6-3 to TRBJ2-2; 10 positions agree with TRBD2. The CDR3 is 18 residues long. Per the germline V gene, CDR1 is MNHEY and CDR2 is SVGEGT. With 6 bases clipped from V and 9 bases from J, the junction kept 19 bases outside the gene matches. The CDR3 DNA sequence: TGTGCCAGCAGCCACGGGCTAGCGGGGGCCCAGAGGGCTCGGGAGCTGTTTTTT. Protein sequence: CASSHGLAGAQRARELFF.